The 24 T cell receptor beta chains listed next were all sequenced from one sample in a study of T cell repertoires in cytomegalovirus infection (dated by TCRdb to between 2018 and 2021). Sequencing relied on an Illumina HiSeq 1500. TCRdb reanalyzed the raw reads on its own, using fastp at Q25 for trimming and MiXCR for clone calling, and kept in-frame beta chains. Identical CDR3 protein sequences are pooled into one entry, listed with their most common genes and DNA. For this sample there are 480,000 or so distinct CDR3 sequences; around 11% appear just once. Jointly, the top ten make up 9.5% to 13% of the sample. What was sequenced was PBMCs. The receptors originated from a human donor in good health (CMV status not recorded). Some clones in this sample may be carry-over from other donors' samples.

This clonotype was observed at least ten times. The V gene is TRBV28, the J gene TRBJ1-1; a weak D match, TRBD1 (5 bases). The CDR3 is 15 residues long. In germline, CDR1 is MDHEN, CDR2 SYDVKM. V gave up 0 bases and J gave up 2 bases, with 10 bases separating them. CDR3 amino acids: CASSLWAGSNTEAFF. DNA of the CDR3: TGTGCCAGCAGTTTATGGGCAGGGAGCAACACTGAAGCTTTCTTT.

This clonotype was counted only a few times. The gene calls are TRBV6-8 and TRBJ1-5; D ambiguous. V shed 7 bases and J shed 0 bases, with 22 bases lying between them. The germline V gene encodes CDR1 MNHGY and CDR2 SAAAGT. The CDR3 length is 18 residues. CDR3 coding DNA: TGTGCCAGCACCGGAGCTGGTACAGCCCTTTATAGCAATCAGCCCCAGCATTTT. Encoded protein: CASTGAGTALYSNQPQHF.

The V and J genes are TRBV24-1 and TRBJ2-3, with 7 bases matching TRBD2. Germline CDR1 is KGHDR and CDR2 is SFDVKD. Unmatched junction bases numbered 3, after V lost 1 base and J lost 6 bases. This CDR3 contains 14 residues. The DNA of the CDR3 is TGTGCCACCAGTGATTTTAAGGGAGGGGATACGCAGTATTTT. Protein: CATSDFKGGDTQYF.

This clonotype was found many times. The genes are TRBV20-1 and TRBJ1-5; a weak D match, TRBD1 (6 bases). Germline V CDR1 and CDR2: DFQATT, SNEGSKA (reference sequence). V lost 3 bases and J 5 bases, leaving 14 bases between the germline ends. The CDR3 has 14 residues. Here the CDR3 reads CSASVRGFDQPQHF. The CDR3 DNA reads as TGCAGTGCTAGTGTAAGGGGGTTCGATCAGCCCCAGCATTTT.

The chain couples TRBV19 to TRBJ1-1; D remains unclear. Germline V gene lookup returns CDR1 LNHDA and CDR2 SQIVND (reference sequence). The CDR3 runs 14 residues. The V end was cut by 1 base, the J end by 1 base, with 7 bases between. CDR3 nucleotides: TGTGCCAGTAGTATAGGACGGGCGAACACTGAAGCTTTCTTT. Translating gives CASSIGRANTEAFF.

This clonotype has ten or more counts. The rearrangement uses TRBV12-3 or TRBV12-4 and TRBJ2-5; 8 bases match TRBD2. The J segment lost 6 bases and the V segment lost 3 bases, leaving 6 bases of the junction unmatched. This CDR3 spans 14 amino acids. The CDR3 spells CASSFGGGGKTQYF. The CDR3 DNA follows: TGTGCCAGCAGTTTCGGGGGGGGGGGTAAGACCCAGTACTTC.

The rearrangement links TRBV18 to TRBJ2-7; D gene unclear. Per the germline V gene, CDR1 is KGHSH and CDR2 is LQKENI. Trimming stripped 2 bases from V and 7 bases from J, with 18 bases between. The CDR3 sequence is 15 residues long. The CDR3 nucleotides read TGTGCCAGCTCACCATTGGGAAGCTCATCTGGGGAGCAGTACTTC. Amino acids: CASSPLGSSSGEQYF.

This clonotype was seen repeatedly, ten times or more. The V and J genes are TRBV4-1 and TRBJ1-3; D is unclear. V shed 4 bases and J shed 0 bases, with 13 bases lying between them. The CDR3 consists of 16 residues. CDR1 and CDR2 from the germline V gene are MGHRA and YSYEKL. The CDR3 DNA reads as TGCGCCAGCAGCCCCTCAAATACAGCCTCTGGAAACACCATATATTTT. Its protein is CASSPSNTASGNTIYF.

This clonotype showed up many times. V gene TRBV24-1 combines with J gene TRBJ1-1, with 7 bases identical to TRBD1. CDR1 and CDR2 from the germline V gene are KGHDR and SFDVKD. The length of the CDR3 is 17 residues. Unmatched junction bases numbered 10, after V lost 3 bases and J lost 1 base. The DNA of the CDR3 is TGTGCCACCAGTGATGGACAGGAACCTTTCACGAACACTGAAGCTTTCTTT. Translated: CATSDGQEPFTNTEAFF.

This clonotype was picked up many times. V gene TRBV6-5 combines with J gene TRBJ1-4, with 7 bases that match TRBD1. The V gene end was trimmed by 0 bases and the J gene end by 0 bases; junction bases not matched to a gene: 1. CDR1 and CDR2 (germline): MNHEY, SVGAGI. The CDR3 covers 16 residues. This CDR3 is CASSYSGQATNEKLFF. Here the CDR3 DNA reads TGTGCCAGCAGTTACTCCGGACAGGCAACTAATGAAAAACTGTTTTTT.

This clonotype has more than one count but fewer than ten. The chain has TRBV5-5 and TRBJ1-5, with 10 bases lining up with TRBD1. This CDR3 contains 19 residues. CDR1 is SGHKS and CDR2 is YYEKEE in the germline V gene (reference sequence). The V gene end was trimmed by 4 bases and the J gene end by 2 bases; junction bases not matched to a gene: 15. CDR3 sequence reads: CASSATGDRGLRGNQPQHF. CDR3 nucleotide sequence: TGTGCCAGCAGCGCCACCGGGGACAGGGGCCTTAGGGGCAATCAGCCCCAGCATTTT.

This clonotype was detected many times. The gene calls are TRBV9 and TRBJ1-5; D gene unclear. Germline-derived CDR1 and CDR2 are SGDLS and YYNGEE. V dropped 10 bases and J dropped 6 bases, with 8 bases sitting between them. The CDR3 runs to 10 residues. This chain's CDR3 is CAGRSQPQHF. For the CDR3, the DNA is TGTGCCGGAAGAAGTCAGCCCCAGCATTTT.

V gene TRBV7-2 combines with J gene TRBJ2-1; tentatively, D is TRBD1 or TRBD2 (6 bases each). CDR1 is SGHTA, CDR2 FQGNSA, per germline. V dropped 3 bases and J dropped 4 bases, with 19 bases sitting between them. This CDR3 has 17 residues. DNA for the CDR3: TGTGCCAGCAGCTTCAGAGGGTGGGGGGCCCTTTACAATGAGCAGTTCTTC. Translation: CASSFRGWGALYNEQFF.

This clonotype was counted only a few times. The chain joins TRBV6-1 to TRBJ1-1; TRBD1 matches at 7 bases. V shed 4 bases and J 1 base; nucleotides not matched to a gene: 3. The CDR3 loop spans 14 amino acids. Per the germline V gene, CDR1 is MNHNS and CDR2 is SASEGT. The CDR3 region is CASSVSGGNTEAFF. The CDR3 nucleotides read TGTGCCAGCAGTGTTTCAGGGGGGAACACTGAAGCTTTCTTT.

The genes are TRBV20-1 and TRBJ2-7, with 10 bases identical to TRBD1. The V gene's germline CDR1 is DFQATT and CDR2 SNEGSKA (reference sequence). The CDR3 spans 14 residues. The V segment lost 5 bases and the J segment 5 bases; nucleotides outside the gene matches: 9. The CDR3 here is CSAFLTGGIHEQYF. In nucleotides, the CDR3 is TGCAGTGCTTTCCTGACAGGGGGCATCCACGAGCAGTACTTC.

This clonotype was picked up many times. The chain joins TRBV11-2 to TRBJ2-5, with TRBD2 identical over 9 bases. The germline CDR1 and CDR2 sequences are SGHAT and FQNNGV. The CDR3 is made up of 16 amino acids. Trimming cost V 1 base and J 0 bases; bases outside gene matches: 3. CDR3 sequence: CASSLGVAGDQETQYF. The CDR3 nucleotides read TGTGCCAGCAGCTTAGGGGTAGCGGGGGACCAAGAGACCCAGTACTTC.

This chain links TRBV20-1 with TRBJ2-1, with D possibly being TRBD2 (5 bases). V lost 5 bases and J 2 bases, leaving 13 bases between the germline ends. The CDR3 has 14 residues. CDR1 is DFQATT, CDR2 SNEGSKA, per germline (reference sequence). The CDR3 DNA is TGCAGTGCTGGCGGTGGGCGGGCCTACAATGAGCAGTTCTTC. Translating gives CSAGGGRAYNEQFF.

The table lists this clonotype with many counts. The chain joins TRBV28 to TRBJ2-5; TRBD2 might be the D (7 bases). There are 14 residues in the CDR3. Germline V gene data show CDR1 as MDHEN and CDR2 as SYDVKM. Trimming cost V 2 bases and J 3 bases, with 10 bases left between them. CDR3 region: CASSLAGAEETQYF. The CDR3, as DNA: TGTGCCAGCAGTTTAGCGGGGGCGGAAGAGACCCAGTACTTC.

In its sample, this clonotype was seen a few times. The V call is TRBV11-1, the J call TRBJ2-5, with 8 bases fitting TRBD2. This CDR3 region has 13 residues. V lost 5 bases and J lost 4; bases outside the gene matches: 3. Germline V lookup: CDR1 SGHAT, CDR2 FQDESV (reference sequence). The CDR3 sequence: CASSELAAETQYF. CDR3 DNA: TGTGCCAGCAGCGAACTAGCGGCAGAGACCCAGTACTTC.

This clonotype was detected ten times or more. V usage is TRBV6-1 and J usage is TRBJ1-5, with no clear D. Germline CDR1 is MNHNS and CDR2 is SASEGT. Trimming pared 4 bases from V and 6 bases from J, leaving 10 bases between. This CDR3 region has 13 residues. The CDR3 is CASSVSLGQPQHF. CDR3 nucleotides: TGTGCCAGCAGTGTCTCCCTAGGTCAGCCCCAGCATTTT.

This clonotype was seen at least ten times. The chain recombines TRBV10-3 with TRBJ2-7, with TRBD1 matching over 8 bases. The CDR3 runs 14 residues. Germline-derived CDR1 and CDR2 are ENHRY and SYGVKD. The junction had 4 bases not matched to a gene; V was cut back by 4 bases and J by 2 bases. In DNA form, the CDR3 reads TGTGCCATCAGTGTGGGGACAGGCGCCTACGAGCAGTACTTC. Translated, it gives CAISVGTGAYEQYF.

The table lists this clonotype with a few counts. This chain connects TRBV19 to TRBJ2-7; 7 bases map to TRBD1. J was trimmed by 1 base and V by 0 bases; bases with no gene match: 0. The CDR3 spans 14 residues. From germline, CDR1 is LNHDA and CDR2 SQIVND (reference sequence). CDR3 amino acids: CASSIDRGSYEQYF. CDR3 in DNA: TGTGCCAGTAGTATAGACAGGGGGTCCTACGAGCAGTACTTC.

This clonotype has a count of ten or more. The chain links TRBV18 to TRBJ2-1, with D possibly called TRBD1 or TRBD2 (5 bases each). Germline V gene lookup returns CDR1 KGHSH and CDR2 LQKENI. V lost 1 base and J 8 bases, leaving 18 bases between the germline ends. CDR3 length equals 16 residues. The CDR3 loop is CASSPRAGSTSDEQFF. CDR3 nucleotide sequence: TGTGCCAGCTCACCACGCGCAGGGAGTACGTCAGATGAGCAGTTCTTC.

This clonotype was counted only a few times. CDR3 sequence: CASSLGKLGTGHTEAFF. The CDR3 DNA sequence: TGTGCCAGCAGCTTGGGGAAACTCGGGACAGGCCACACTGAAGCTTTCTTT. The rearrangement links TRBV5-5 to TRBJ1-1, with TRBD1 matching over 8 bases. Losses at the gene ends were 0 bases for V and 3 bases for J; bases not matched to a gene: 10. Germline V gives CDR1 SGHKS, CDR2 YYEKEE (reference sequence). There are 17 residues in the CDR3.